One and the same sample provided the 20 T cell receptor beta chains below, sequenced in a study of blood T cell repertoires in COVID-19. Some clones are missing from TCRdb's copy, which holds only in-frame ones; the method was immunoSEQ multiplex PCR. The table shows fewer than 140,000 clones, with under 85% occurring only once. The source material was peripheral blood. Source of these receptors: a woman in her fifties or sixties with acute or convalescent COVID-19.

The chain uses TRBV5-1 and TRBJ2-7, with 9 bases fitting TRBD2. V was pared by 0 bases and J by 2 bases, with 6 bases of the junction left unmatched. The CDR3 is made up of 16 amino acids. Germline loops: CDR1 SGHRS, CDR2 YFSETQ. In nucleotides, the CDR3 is TGCGCCAGCAGCTTGGACGTAGCGGGAGCTCCCTACGAGCAGTACTTC. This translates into CASSLDVAGAPYEQYF.

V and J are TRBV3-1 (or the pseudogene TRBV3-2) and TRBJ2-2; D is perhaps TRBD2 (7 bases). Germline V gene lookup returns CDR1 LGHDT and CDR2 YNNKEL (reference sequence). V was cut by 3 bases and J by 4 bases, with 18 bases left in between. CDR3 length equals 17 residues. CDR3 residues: CASSQSRGGVSTGELFF. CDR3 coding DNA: TGTGCCAGCAGCCAGAGTAGGGGGGGCGTAAGCACCGGGGAGCTGTTTTTT.

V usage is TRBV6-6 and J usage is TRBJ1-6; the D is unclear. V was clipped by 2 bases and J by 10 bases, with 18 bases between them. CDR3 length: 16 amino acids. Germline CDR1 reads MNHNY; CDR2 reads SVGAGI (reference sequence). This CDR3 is CASSYAGEGPRSPLHF. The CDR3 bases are TGTGCCAGCAGTTACGCCGGCGAGGGCCCGCGATCACCCCTCCACTTT.

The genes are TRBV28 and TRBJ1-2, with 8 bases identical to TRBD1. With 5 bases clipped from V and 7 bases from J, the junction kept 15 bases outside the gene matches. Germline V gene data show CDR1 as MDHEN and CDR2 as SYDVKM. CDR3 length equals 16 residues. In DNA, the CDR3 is TGTGCCAGCAGTGCAAGCGGACAGGGTCACTTCCGTGGCTACACCTTC. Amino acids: CASSASGQGHFRGYTF.

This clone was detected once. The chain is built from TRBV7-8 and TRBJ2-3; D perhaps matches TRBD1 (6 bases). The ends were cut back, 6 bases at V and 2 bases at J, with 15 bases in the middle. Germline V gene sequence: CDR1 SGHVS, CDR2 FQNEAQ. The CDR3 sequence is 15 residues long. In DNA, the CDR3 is TGTGCCAGCAGACATGGACAGACAAACACAGATACGCAGTATTTT. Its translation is CASRHGQTNTDTQYF.

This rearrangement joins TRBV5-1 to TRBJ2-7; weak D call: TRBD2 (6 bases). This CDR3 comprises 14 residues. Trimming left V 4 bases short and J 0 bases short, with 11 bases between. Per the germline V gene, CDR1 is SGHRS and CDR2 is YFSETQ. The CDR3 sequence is CASSKDGSSYEQYF. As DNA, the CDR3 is TGCGCCAGCAGCAAGGACGGGAGCTCCTACGAGCAGTACTTC.

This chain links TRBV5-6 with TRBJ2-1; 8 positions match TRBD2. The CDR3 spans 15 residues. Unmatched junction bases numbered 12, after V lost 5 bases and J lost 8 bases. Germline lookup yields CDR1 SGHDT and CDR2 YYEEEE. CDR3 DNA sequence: TGTGCCAGCAGTCCTAGCGGGCGGCTACGGGATGAGCAGTTCTTC. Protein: CASSPSGRLRDEQFF. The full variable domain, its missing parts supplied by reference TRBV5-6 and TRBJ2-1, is DAGVTQSPTHLIKTRGQQVTLRCSPKSGHDTVSWYQQALGQGPQFIFQYYEEEERQRGNFPDRFSGHQFPNYSSELNVNALLLGDSALYLCASSPSGRLRDEQFFGPGTRLTVL.

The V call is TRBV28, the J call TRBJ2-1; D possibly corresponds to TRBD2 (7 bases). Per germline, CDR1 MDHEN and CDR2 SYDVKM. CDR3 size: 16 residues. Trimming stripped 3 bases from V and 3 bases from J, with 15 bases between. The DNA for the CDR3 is TGTGCCAGCAGTTTGGGAGGGACACCTCACTACAATGAGCAGTTCTTC. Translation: CASSLGGTPHYNEQFF. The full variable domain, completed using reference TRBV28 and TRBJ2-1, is DVKVTQSSRYLVKRTGEKVFLECVQDMDHENMFWYRQDPGLGLRLIYFSYDVKMKEKGDIPEGYSVSREKKERFSLILESASTNQTSMYLCASSLGGTPHYNEQFFGPGTRLTVL.

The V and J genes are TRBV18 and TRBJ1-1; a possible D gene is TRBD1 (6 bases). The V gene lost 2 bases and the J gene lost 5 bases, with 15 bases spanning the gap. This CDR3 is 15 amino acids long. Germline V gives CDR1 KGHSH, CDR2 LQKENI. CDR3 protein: CASSPTTGPGTEAFF. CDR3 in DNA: TGTGCCAGCTCACCAACTACAGGGCCGGGGACTGAAGCTTTCTTT. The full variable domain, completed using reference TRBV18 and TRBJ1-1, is NAGVMQNPRHLVRRRGQEARLRCSPMKGHSHVYWYRQLPEEGLKFMVYLQKENIIDESGMPKERFSAEFPKEGPSILRIQQVVRGDSAAYFCASSPTTGPGTEAFFGQGTRLTVV.

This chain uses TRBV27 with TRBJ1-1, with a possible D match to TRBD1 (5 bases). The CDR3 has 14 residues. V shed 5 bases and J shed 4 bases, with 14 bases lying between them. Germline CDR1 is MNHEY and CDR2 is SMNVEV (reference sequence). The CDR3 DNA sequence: TGTGCCAGCAGTACATCAGGGTACGCCACTGAAGCTTTCTTT. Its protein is CASSTSGYATEAFF.

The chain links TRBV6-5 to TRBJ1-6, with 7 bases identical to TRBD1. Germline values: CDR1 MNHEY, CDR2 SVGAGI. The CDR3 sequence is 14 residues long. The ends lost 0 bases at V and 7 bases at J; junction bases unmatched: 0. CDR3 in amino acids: CASSYSGGNSPLHF. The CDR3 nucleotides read TGTGCCAGCAGTTACTCAGGGGGCAATTCACCCCTCCACTTT.

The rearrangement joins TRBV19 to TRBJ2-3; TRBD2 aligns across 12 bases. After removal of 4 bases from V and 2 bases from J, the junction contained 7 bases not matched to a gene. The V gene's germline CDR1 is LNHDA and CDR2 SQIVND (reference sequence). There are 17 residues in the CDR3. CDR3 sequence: CASSKLAGGGDTDTQYF. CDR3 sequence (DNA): TGTGCCAGTAGTAAACTAGCGGGAGGTGGCGACACAGATACGCAGTATTTT.

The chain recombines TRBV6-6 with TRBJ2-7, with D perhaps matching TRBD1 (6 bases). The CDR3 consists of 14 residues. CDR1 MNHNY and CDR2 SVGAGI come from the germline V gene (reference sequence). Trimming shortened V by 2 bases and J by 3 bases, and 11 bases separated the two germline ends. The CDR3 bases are TGTGCCAGCAGTTACGCAAACAGGGACTACGAGCAGTACTTC. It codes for CASSYANRDYEQYF.

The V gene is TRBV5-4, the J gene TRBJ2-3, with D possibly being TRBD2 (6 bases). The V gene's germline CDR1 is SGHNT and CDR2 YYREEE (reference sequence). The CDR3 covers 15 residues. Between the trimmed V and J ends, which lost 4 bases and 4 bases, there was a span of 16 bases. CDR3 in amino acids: CASSAWGVGADTQYF. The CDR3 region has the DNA TGTGCCAGCAGCGCATGGGGGGTTGGGGCAGATACGCAGTATTTT. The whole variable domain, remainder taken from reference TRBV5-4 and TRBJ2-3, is ETGVTQSPTHLIKTRGQQVTLRCSSQSGHNTVSWYQQALGQGPQFIFQYYREEENGRGNFPPRFSGLQFPNYSSELNVNALELDDSALYLCASSAWGVGADTQYFGPGTRLTVL.

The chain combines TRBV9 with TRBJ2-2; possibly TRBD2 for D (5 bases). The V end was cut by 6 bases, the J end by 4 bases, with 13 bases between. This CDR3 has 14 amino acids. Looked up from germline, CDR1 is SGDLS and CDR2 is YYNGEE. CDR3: CASTLDSFTGELFF. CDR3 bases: TGTGCCAGCACCTTGGACTCTTTCACCGGGGAGCTGTTTTTT.

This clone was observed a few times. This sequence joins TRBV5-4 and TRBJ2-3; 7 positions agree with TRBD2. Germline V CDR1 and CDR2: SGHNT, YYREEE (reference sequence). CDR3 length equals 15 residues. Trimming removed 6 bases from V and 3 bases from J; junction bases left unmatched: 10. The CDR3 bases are TGTGCCAGCATGCTTAAGCGGGGCGAGACAGATACGCAGTATTTT. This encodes CASMLKRGETDTQYF.

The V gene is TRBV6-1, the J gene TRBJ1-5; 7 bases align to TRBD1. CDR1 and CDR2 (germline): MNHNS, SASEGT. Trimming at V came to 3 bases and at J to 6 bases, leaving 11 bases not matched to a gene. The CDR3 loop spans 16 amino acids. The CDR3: CASSDHRTGMGQPQHF. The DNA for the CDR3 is TGTGCCAGCAGTGACCACCGGACAGGTATGGGTCAGCCCCAGCATTTT.

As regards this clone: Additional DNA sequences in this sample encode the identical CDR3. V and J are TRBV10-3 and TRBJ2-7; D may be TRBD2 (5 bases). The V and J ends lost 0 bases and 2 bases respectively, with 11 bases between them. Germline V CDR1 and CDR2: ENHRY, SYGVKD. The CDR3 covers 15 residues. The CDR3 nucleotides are TGTGCCATCAGTGAGTCAGCTAGCCAACCCTACGAGCAGTACTTC. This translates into CAISESASQPYEQYF.

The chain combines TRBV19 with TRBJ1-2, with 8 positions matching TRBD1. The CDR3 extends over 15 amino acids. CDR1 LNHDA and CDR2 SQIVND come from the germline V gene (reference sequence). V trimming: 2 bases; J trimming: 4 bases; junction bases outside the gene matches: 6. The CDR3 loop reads CASSILSGGGYGYTF. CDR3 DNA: TGTGCCAGTAGTATACTTTCAGGGGGCGGCTATGGCTACACCTTC. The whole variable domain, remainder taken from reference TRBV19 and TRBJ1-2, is DGGITQSPKYLFRKEGQNVTLSCEQNLNHDAMYWYRQDPGQGLRLIYYSQIVNDFQKGDIAEGYSVSREKKESFPLTVTSAQKNPTAFYLCASSILSGGGYGYTFGSGTRLTVV.

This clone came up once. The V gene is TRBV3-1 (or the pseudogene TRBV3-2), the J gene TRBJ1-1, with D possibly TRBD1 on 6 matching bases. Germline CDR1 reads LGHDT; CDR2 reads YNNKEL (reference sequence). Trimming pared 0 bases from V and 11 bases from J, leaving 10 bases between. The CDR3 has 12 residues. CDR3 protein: CASSQEDREAFF. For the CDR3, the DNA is TGTGCCAGCAGCCAAGAGGACAGAGAGGCTTTCTTT.